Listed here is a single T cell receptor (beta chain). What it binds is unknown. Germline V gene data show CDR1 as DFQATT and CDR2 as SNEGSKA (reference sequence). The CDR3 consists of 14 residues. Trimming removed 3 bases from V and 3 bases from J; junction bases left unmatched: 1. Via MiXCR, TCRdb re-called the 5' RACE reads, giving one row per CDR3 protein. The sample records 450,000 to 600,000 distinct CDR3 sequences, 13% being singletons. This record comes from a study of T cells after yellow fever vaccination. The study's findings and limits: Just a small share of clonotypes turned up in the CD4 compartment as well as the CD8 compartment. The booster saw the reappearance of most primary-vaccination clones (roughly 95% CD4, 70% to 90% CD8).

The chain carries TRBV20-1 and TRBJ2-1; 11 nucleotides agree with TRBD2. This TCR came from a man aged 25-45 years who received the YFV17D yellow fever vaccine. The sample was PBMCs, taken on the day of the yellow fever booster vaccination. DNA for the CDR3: TGCAGTGCTAGGGGACTAGCGGACTACAATGAGCAGTTCTTC. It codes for CSARGLADYNEQFF.